This TCR beta chain was obtained from a study of OX40 agonist ivuxolimab in advanced cancers. Study summary: Three patients had partial responses: one hepatocellular carcinoma, two cutaneous melanoma.

This clone was detected once. The method was immunoSEQ multiplex PCR; TCRdb's version includes in-frame clones alone and lacks a portion of them. The sample holds about 60,000 clones, around 87% seen once. Germline V gives CDR1 MNHEY, CDR2 SVGAGI. The CDR3 extends over 13 amino acids. The junction had 5 bases not matched to a gene; V was cut back by 4 bases and J by 6 bases. The origin of this receptor is an adult with an advanced solid tumor such as melanoma, head and neck, liver or kidney cancer. The starting material was CD4+ or CD8+ T cells sorted from blood, obtained in a trial of the OX40 agonist ivuxolimab. The chain employs TRBV6-5 and TRBJ1-1; 7 bases line up with TRBD1. The CDR3 DNA reads TGTGCCAGCAGTTCCATCACAGGGGCTGAAGCTTTCTTT. Translating it yields CASSSITGAEAFF.